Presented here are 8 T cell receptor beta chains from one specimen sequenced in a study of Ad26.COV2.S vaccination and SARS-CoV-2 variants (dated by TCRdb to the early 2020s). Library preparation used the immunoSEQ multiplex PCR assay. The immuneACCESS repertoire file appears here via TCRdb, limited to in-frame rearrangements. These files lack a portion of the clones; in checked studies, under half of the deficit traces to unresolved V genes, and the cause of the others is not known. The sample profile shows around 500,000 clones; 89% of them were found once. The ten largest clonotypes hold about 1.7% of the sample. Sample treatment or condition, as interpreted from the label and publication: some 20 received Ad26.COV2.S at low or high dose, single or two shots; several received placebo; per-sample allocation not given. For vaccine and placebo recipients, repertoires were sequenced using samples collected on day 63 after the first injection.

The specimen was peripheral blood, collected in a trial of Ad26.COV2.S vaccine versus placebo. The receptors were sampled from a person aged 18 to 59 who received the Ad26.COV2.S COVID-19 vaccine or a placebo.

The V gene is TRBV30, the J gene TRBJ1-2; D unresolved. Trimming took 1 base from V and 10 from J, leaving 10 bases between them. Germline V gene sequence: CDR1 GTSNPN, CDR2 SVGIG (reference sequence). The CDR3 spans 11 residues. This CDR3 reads CAWSDYSNYTF. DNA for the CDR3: TGTGCCTGGAGTGATTACAGTAACTACACCTTC.

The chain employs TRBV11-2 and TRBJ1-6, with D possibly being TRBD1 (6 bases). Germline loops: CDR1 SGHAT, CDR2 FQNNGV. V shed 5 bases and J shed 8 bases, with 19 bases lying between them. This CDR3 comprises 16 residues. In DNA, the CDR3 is TGTGCCAGCAGCGCCCACAGGGCGGTACGAGATTCACCCCTCCACTTT. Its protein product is CASSAHRAVRDSPLHF.

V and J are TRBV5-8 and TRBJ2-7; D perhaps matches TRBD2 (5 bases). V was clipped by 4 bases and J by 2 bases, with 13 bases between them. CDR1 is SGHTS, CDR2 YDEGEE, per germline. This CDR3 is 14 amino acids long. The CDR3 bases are TGTGCCAGCAGCGGACTCTCGAACCCCTACGAGCAGTACTTC. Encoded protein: CASSGLSNPYEQYF.

CDR3 residues: CASSSNRGSGNTIYF. In DNA form, the CDR3 reads TGTGCCAGCAGCTCAAACAGGGGTTCTGGAAACACCATATATTTT. This chain connects TRBV7-9 to TRBJ1-3; 7 bases are shared with TRBD1. V was clipped by 4 bases and J by 1 base; unmatched bases: 4. CDR1 SEHNR and CDR2 FQNEAQ come from the germline V gene (reference sequence). This CDR3 spans 15 amino acids.

The CDR3 DNA reads TGTGCCAGCTCACCAGGACTAGCCTCCGATACGCAGTATTTT. Protein product: CASSPGLASDTQYF. The chain is built from TRBV18 and TRBJ2-3; 8 positions agree with TRBD2. Germline V CDR1 and CDR2: KGHSH, LQKENI. With V trimmed by 2 bases and J by 6 bases, 4 bases remained unmatched. This CDR3 is 14 amino acids long.

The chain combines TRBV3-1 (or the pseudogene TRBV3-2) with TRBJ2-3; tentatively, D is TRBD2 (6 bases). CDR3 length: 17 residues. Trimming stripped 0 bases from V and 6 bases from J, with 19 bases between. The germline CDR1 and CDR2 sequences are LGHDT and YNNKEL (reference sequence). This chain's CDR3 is CASSQDQGTSFNDTQYF. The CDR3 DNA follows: TGTGCCAGCAGCCAAGATCAAGGGACTTCGTTTAACGATACGCAGTATTTT.

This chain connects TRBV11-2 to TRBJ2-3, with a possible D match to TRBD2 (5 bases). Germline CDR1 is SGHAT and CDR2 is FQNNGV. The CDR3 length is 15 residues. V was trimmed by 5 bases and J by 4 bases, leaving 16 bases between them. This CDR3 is CASSPWAGSADTQYF. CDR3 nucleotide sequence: TGTGCCAGCAGCCCTTGGGCCGGTAGCGCAGATACGCAGTATTTT. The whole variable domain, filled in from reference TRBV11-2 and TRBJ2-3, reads EAGVAQSPRYKIIEKRQSVAFWCNPISGHATLYWYQQILGQGPKLLIQFQNNGVVDDSQLPKDRFSAERLKGVDSTLKIQPAKLEDSAVYLCASSPWAGSADTQYFGPGTRLTVL.

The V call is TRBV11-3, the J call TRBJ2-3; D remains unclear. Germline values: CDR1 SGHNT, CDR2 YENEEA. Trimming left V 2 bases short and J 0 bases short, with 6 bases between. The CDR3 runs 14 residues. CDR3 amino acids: CASSLSRSTDTQYF. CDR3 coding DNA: TGTGCCAGCAGCTTAAGTCGGAGCACAGATACGCAGTATTTT.